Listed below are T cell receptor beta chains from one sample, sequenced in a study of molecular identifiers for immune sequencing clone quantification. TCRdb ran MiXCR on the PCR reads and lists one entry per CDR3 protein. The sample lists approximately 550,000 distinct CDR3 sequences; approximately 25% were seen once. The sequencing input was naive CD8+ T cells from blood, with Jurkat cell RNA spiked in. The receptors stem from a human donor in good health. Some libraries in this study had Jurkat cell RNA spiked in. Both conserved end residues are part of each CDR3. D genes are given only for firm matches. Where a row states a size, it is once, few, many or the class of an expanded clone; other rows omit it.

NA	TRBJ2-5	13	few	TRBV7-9	TGTGCCAGCAGAAATCGGGCCCAAGAGACCCAGTACTTC	CASRNRAQETQYF
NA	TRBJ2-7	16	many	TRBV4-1	TGCGCCAGCAGCCAAGATGGTGGGGGGCGCCTAGGCGAGCAGTACTTC	CASSQDGGGRLGEQYF
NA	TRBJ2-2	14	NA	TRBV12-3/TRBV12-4	TGTGCCAGCAGTTTCCGGCGGGGAGGCGGGGAGCTGTTTTTT	CASSFRRGGGELFF
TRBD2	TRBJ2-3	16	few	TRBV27	TGTGCCAGCAGTTTGATGGCTAGCGGGGTGCCAGATACGCAGTATTTT	CASSLMASGVPDTQYF
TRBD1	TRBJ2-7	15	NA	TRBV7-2	TGTGCCAGCAGCTCACTACGACAGGGGGCCGACGAGCAGTACTTC	CASSSLRQGADEQYF
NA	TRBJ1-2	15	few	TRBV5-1	TGCGCCAGCAGCTTGGTTATACAGTCCAACTATGGCTACACCTTC	CASSLVIQSNYGYTF
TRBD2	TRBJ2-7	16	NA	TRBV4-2	TGTGCCAGCAGCCAAGGTGAGACTAGCGGGACGTACGAGCAGTACTTC	CASSQGETSGTYEQYF
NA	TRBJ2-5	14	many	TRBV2	TGTGCCAGCAGTGAAGCGGGGGGGCTGAAGACCCAGTACTTC	CASSEAGGLKTQYF
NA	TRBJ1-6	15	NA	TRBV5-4	TGTGCCAGCAGCTTGTCCGGGATTGCGGGTTCACCCCTCCACTTT	CASSLSGIAGSPLHF
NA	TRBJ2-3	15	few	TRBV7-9	TGTGCCAGCAGCTTAGGGGCCAGGGCCACAGATACGCAGTATTTT	CASSLGARATDTQYF
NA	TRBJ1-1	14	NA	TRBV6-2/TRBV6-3	TGTGCCAGCAGTAATTTAAGTTTCAGCAGACGCGCTTTCTTT	CASSNLSFSRRAFF
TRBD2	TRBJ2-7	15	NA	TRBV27	TGTGCCAGCAGTGGCGGACTAGCGGAAACCTACGAGCAGTACTTC	CASSGGLAETYEQYF
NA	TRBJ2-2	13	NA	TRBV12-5	TGTGCTAGTGAGGACGCGAACACCGGGGAGCTGTTTTTT	CASEDANTGELFF
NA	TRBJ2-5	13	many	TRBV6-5	TGTGCCAGCAGTCTTGGGGGAATTCGGACCCAGTACTTC	CASSLGGIRTQYF
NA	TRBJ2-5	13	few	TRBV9	TGTGCCAGCAGCGCTGGGGGGCAAGAGACCCAGTACTTC	CASSAGGQETQYF
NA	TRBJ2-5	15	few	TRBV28	TGTGCCAGCAGTTTATTGGGGCAGGGAGGCGAGACCCAGTACTTC	CASSLLGQGGETQYF
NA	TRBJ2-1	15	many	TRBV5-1	TGCGCCAGCAGCTTGGCCCCGGACAGCTACAATGAGCAGTTCTTC	CASSLAPDSYNEQFF
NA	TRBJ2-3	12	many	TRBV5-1	TGCGCCAGCAGCTTGGACAGTTATACGCAGTATTTT	CASSLDSYTQYF
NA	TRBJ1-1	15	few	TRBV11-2	TGTGCCAGCAGCCCCGATCCTGCCGCGAACACTGAAGCTTTCTTT	CASSPDPAANTEAFF
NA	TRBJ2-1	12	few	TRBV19	TGTGCCAGTAGTACCTCTTTTAATGAGCAGTTCTTC	CASSTSFNEQFF
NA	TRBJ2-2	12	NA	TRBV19	TGTGCCAGTACGCCGAACACCGGGGAGCTGTTTTTT	CASTPNTGELFF
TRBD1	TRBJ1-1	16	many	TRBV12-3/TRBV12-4	TGTGCCAGCAGTTTACACAGGGGGCTCGGTAACACTGAAGCTTTCTTT	CASSLHRGLGNTEAFF
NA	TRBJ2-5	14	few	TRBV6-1	TGTGCCAGCCGTGAGTGGGGGTCTGGAGAGACCCAGTACTTC	CASREWGSGETQYF
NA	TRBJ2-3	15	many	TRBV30	TGTGCCTGGAGTGTGGCAGTCAGTAGCACAGATACGCAGTATTTT	CAWSVAVSSTDTQYF
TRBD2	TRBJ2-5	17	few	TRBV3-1	TGTGCCAGCAGATATCGGACTAGCGGGGCGAACCAAGAGACCCAGTACTTC	CASRYRTSGANQETQYF
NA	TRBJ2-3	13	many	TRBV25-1	TGTGCCAGCAGGTTAGCGGACTCAGATACGCAGTATTTT	CASRLADSDTQYF
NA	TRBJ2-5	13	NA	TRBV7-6	TGTGCCAGCAGCGCAGGACTCCAAGAGACCCAGTACTTC	CASSAGLQETQYF
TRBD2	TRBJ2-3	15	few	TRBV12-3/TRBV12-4	TGTGCCAGCACCCTGGGACTAGCGGCCACAGATACGCAGTATTTT	CASTLGLAATDTQYF
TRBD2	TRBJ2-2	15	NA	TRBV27	TGTGCCAGCAGTGCTATGGCGGGGGGGGCCGGGGAGCTGTATTTT	CASSAMAGGAGELYF
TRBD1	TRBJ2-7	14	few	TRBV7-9	TGTGCCAGCACCACCGACAGGGACGACTACGAGCAGTACTTC	CASTTDRDDYEQYF
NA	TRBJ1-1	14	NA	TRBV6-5	TGTGCCAGCACTCCGCGGGTGGGGGACTCTGAAGCTTTCTTT	CASTPRVGDSEAFF
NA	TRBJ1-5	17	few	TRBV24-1	TGTGCCACCAGTGATTTGTTAGGGTGTTTGGGCAATCAGCCCCAGCATTTT	CATSDLLGCLGNQPQHF
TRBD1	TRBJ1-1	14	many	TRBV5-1	TGCGCCAGCAGCTTGCATGGGACAGCAATTGAAGCTTTCTTT	CASSLHGTAIEAFF
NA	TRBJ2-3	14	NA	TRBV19	TGTGCCAGTAGTATAGGATTACCGAAAGATACGCAGTATTTT	CASSIGLPKDTQYF
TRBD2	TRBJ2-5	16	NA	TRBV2	TGTGCCAGCAGAGCCCCGGGAGGGCCGATCGAGGAGACCCAGTACTTC	CASRAPGGPIEETQYF
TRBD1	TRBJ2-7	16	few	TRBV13	TGTGCCAGCAGCTTAGGCCTTACAGGGGGTTTTTACGAGCAGTACTTC	CASSLGLTGGFYEQYF
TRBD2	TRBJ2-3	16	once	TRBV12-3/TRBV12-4	TGTGCCAGCAGTTTAGTTTTTAGCGGGGGCACAGATACGCAGTATTTT	CASSLVFSGGTDTQYF
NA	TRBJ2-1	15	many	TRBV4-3	TGCGCCAGCAGCCAAGATCGGTGGGCGGGCAATGAGCAGTTCTTC	CASSQDRWAGNEQFF
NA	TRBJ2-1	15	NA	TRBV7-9	TGTGCCAGCAGCTTAGATGCAGGCCCCTACAATGAGCAGTTCTTC	CASSLDAGPYNEQFF
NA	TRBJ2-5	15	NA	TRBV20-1	TGCAGTGCTAGTTCGGTTCTCCTGTGGCAAGAGACCCAGTACTTC	CSASSVLLWQETQYF
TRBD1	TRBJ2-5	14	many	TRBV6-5	TGTGCCAGCAGTGGGTACAGGGGTAAAGAGACCCAGTACTTC	CASSGYRGKETQYF
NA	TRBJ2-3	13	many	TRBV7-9	TGTGCCAGCAGCCCCCGGGGAAGAGATACGCAGTATTTT	CASSPRGRDTQYF
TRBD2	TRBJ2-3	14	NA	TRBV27	TGTGCCAGCAGTTCTCCTAGCGGGACAGATACGCAGTATTTT	CASSSPSGTDTQYF
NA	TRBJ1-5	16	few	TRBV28	TGTGCCAGCAGTTTAATTGGTAGATTGAGCAATCAGCCCCAGCATTTT	CASSLIGRLSNQPQHF
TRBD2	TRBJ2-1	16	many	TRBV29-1	TGCAGCGTTATCCCCTCTCGGACTAGCGGGTACGGTGAGCAGTTCTTC	CSVIPSRTSGYGEQFF
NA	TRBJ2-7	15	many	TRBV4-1	TGCGCCAGCAGCCAAGATGTGGGCAGTTCCTACGAGCAGTACTTC	CASSQDVGSSYEQYF
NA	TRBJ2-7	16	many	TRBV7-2	TGTGCCAGCAGCCTAACCCGTTGGACAGACTCCTACGAGCAGTACTTC	CASSLTRWTDSYEQYF
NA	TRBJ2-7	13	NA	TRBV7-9	TGTGCCAGCAGCCAGACTGTGGGGACCGAGCAGTACTTC	CASSQTVGTEQYF
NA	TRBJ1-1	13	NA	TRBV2	TGTGCCAGCAGTATTTCCATAAACACTGAAGCTTTCTTT	CASSISINTEAFF
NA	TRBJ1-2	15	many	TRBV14	TGTGCCAGCAGCCAAGATCTGGGGGCCAGCTATGGCTACACCTTC	CASSQDLGASYGYTF
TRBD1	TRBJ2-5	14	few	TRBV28	TGTGCCAGCAGTCCACAGACAGGGTTGGAGACCCAGTACTTC	CASSPQTGLETQYF
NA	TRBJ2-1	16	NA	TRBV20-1	TGCAGTCCTGCGACCGCTTACCCCGTTTCTGCTAATGAGCAGTTCTTC	CSPATAYPVSANEQFF
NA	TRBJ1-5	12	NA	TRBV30	TGTGCCTGCCAAGATTTCAATCAGCCCCAGCATTTT	CACQDFNQPQHF
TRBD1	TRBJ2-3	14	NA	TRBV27	TGTGCCAGCAGTTATGGGACAGCGATAGATACGCAGTATTTT	CASSYGTAIDTQYF